A selection of T cell receptor beta chains follows, all from one sample in a study of cytomegalovirus exposure and HLA in healthy donors. Here immunoSEQ multiplex PCR was the method, and the copy in TCRdb shows in-frame clones only, minus some. This sample has approximately 110,000 clones; 73% occur once, and the top ten carry around 3.9%. The material sequenced was PBMCs. The receptors were sampled from a woman aged 40 to 50 in good health and CMV-seronegative. CDR3s include the opening cysteine and the closing phenylalanine or tryptophan. A D gene is named only where the DNA matches it firmly. A row's size may be missing; if present it is once, few, many or a size class.

v_call: TRBV7-3
d_call: -
j_call: TRBJ2-1
clone_size: -
cdr3_aa: CASSLSLAPYNEQFF
cdr3_nt: TGTGCCAGCAGCTTATCACTAGCCCCCTACAATGAGCAGTTCTTC

v_call: TRBV6-5
d_call: TRBD1
j_call: TRBJ1-4
clone_size: -
cdr3_aa: CASSQTGGRNEKLFF
cdr3_nt: TGTGCCAGCAGTCAAACAGGGGGCCGTAATGAAAAACTGTTTTTT

v_call: TRBV6-1
d_call: TRBD2
j_call: TRBJ2-7
clone_size: -
cdr3_aa: CASSEPGLAGNPYEQYF
cdr3_nt: TGTGCCAGCAGTGAACCGGGACTAGCGGGGAATCCCTACGAGCAGTACTTC

v_call: TRBV27
d_call: -
j_call: TRBJ2-5
clone_size: once
cdr3_aa: CASSLLGSAGQETQYF
cdr3_nt: TGTGCCAGCAGTTTATTGGGGTCAGCGGGCCAAGAGACCCAGTACTTC

v_call: TRBV4-3
d_call: TRBD1
j_call: TRBJ1-4
clone_size: once
cdr3_aa: CASSQEQGKEKLFF
cdr3_nt: TGCGCCAGCAGCCAAGAACAGGGGAAGGAAAAACTGTTTTTT

v_call: TRBV6-1
d_call: TRBD2
j_call: TRBJ2-7
clone_size: -
cdr3_aa: CASSEVWTSGSYEQYF
cdr3_nt: TGTGCCAGCAGTGAAGTCTGGACTAGCGGGAGCTACGAGCAGTACTTC

v_call: TRBV25-1
d_call: -
j_call: TRBJ1-6
clone_size: few
cdr3_aa: CASSEQGTLYSPLHF
cdr3_nt: TGTGCCAGCAGTGAACAGGGGACCCTTTATTCACCCCTCCACTTT

v_call: TRBV7-9
d_call: TRBD1
j_call: TRBJ2-7
clone_size: few
cdr3_aa: CASSFATGALIHTYEQYF
cdr3_nt: TGTGCCAGCAGCTTTGCGACAGGGGCGCTGATTCACACCTACGAGCAGTACTTC

v_call: TRBV6-1
d_call: TRBD1
j_call: TRBJ1-5
clone_size: -
cdr3_aa: CASSAGDRGFPIQHF
cdr3_nt: TGTGCCAGCAGTGCCGGGGACAGGGGGTTTCCAATCCAGCATTTT

v_call: TRBV2
d_call: -
j_call: TRBJ1-6
clone_size: -
cdr3_aa: CASRPGTSPLHF
cdr3_nt: TGTGCCAGCAGGCCCGGGACATCGCCCCTCCACTTT

v_call: TRBV6-1
d_call: -
j_call: TRBJ2-7
clone_size: -
cdr3_aa: CASSDGGTEGARKWQYF
cdr3_nt: TGTGCCAGCAGTGACGGAGGGACCGAGGGAGCAAGGAAATGGCAGTACTTC